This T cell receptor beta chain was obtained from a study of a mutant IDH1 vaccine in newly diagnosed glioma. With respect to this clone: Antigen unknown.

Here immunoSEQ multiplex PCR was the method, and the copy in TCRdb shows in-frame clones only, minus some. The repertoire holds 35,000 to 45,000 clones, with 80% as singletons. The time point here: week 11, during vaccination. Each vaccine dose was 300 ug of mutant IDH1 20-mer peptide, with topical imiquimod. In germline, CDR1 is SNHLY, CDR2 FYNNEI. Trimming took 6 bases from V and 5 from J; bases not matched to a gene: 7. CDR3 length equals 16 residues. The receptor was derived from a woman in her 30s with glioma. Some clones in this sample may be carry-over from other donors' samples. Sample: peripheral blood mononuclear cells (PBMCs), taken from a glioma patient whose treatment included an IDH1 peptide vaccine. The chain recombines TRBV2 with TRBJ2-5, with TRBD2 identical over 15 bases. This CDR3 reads CASRMGLAGGGETQYF. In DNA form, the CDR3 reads TGTGCCAGCAGGATGGGACTAGCGGGAGGCGGGGAGACCCAGTACTTC.